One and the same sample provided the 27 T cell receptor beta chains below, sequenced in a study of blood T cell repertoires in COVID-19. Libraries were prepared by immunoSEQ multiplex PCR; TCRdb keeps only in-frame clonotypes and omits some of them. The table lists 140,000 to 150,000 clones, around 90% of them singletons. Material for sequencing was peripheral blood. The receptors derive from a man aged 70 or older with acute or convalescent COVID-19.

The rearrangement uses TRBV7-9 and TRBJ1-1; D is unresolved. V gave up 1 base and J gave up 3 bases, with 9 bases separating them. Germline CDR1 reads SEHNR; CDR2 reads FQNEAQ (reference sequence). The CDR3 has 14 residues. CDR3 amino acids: CASSLGYTDTEAFF. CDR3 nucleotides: TGTGCCAGCAGCTTAGGATACACCGACACTGAAGCTTTCTTT. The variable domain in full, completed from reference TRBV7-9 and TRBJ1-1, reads DTGVSQNPRHKITKRGQNVTFRCDPISEHNRLYWYRQTLGQGPEFLTYFQNEAQLEKSRLLSDRFSAERPKGSFSTLEIQRTEQGDSAMYLCASSLGYTDTEAFFGQGTRLTVV.

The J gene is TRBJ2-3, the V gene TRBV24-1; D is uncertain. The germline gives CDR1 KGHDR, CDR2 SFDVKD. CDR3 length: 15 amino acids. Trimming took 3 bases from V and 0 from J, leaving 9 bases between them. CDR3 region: CATSDPARSTDTQYF. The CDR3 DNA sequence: TGTGCCACCAGTGATCCCGCCAGAAGCACAGATACGCAGTATTTT.

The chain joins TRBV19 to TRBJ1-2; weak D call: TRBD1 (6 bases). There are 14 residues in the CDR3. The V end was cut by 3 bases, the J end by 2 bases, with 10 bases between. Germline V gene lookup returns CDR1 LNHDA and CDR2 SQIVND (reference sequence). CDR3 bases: TGTGCCAGTAGTATGAGGACAGAGAACTATGGCTACACCTTC. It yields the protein CASSMRTENYGYTF. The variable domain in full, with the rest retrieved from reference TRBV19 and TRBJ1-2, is DGGITQSPKYLFRKEGQNVTLSCEQNLNHDAMYWYRQDPGQGLRLIYYSQIVNDFQKGDIAEGYSVSREKKESFPLTVTSAQKNPTAFYLCASSMRTENYGYTFGSGTRLTVV.

CDR3 DNA sequence: TGTGCCAGCAGCTCAGGGTATATCTCTGGGGCCAACGTCCTGACTTTC. Translation gives CASSSGYISGANVLTF. V is TRBV5-6 and J is TRBJ2-6; D might be TRBD1 (5 bases). V was cut by 3 bases and J by 0 bases, with 10 bases left in between. Per germline, CDR1 SGHDT and CDR2 YYEEEE. The CDR3 extends over 16 amino acids.

Here the CDR3 reads CASSDPFQETQYF. Written as DNA, the CDR3 is TGTGCCAGCAGTGACCCCTTCCAAGAGACCCAGTACTTC. V and J are TRBV6-1 and TRBJ2-5, with D unresolved. Germline-derived CDR1 and CDR2 are MNHNS and SASEGT. This CDR3 has 13 residues. V lost 3 bases, J lost 1 base, and 6 bases lay in between.

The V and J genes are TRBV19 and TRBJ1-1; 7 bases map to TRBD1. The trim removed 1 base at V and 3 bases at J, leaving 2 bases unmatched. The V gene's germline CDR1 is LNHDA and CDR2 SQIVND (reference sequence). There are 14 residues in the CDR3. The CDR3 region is CASSIAQGYTEAFF. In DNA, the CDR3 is TGTGCCAGTAGTATAGCACAGGGGTACACTGAAGCTTTCTTT. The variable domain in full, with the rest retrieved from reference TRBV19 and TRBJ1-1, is DGGITQSPKYLFRKEGQNVTLSCEQNLNHDAMYWYRQDPGQGLRLIYYSQIVNDFQKGDIAEGYSVSREKKESFPLTVTSAQKNPTAFYLCASSIAQGYTEAFFGQGTRLTVV.

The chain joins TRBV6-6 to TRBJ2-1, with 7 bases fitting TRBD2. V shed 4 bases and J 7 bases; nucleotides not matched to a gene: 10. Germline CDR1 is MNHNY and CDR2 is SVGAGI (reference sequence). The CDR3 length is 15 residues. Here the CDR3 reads CASSWSVGGKNEQFF. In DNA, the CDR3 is TGTGCCAGCAGTTGGTCCGTGGGAGGGAAGAATGAGCAGTTCTTC.

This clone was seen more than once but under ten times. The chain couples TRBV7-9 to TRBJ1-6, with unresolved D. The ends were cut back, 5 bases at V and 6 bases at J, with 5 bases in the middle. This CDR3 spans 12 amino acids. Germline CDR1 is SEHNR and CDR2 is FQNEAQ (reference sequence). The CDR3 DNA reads TGTGCCAGCAGCCCCTCTAATTCACCCCTCCACTTT. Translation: CASSPSNSPLHF.

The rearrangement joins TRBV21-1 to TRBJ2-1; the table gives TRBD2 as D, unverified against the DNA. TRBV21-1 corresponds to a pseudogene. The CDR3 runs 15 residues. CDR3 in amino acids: CASSTSGITYNEQFF. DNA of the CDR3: TGTGCCAGCAGCACCAGCGGGATCACCTACAATGAGCAGTTCTTC.

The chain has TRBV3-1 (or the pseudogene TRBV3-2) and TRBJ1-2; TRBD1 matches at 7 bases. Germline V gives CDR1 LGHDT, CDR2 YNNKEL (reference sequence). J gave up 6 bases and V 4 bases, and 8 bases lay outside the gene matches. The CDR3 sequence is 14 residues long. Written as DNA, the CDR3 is TGTGCCAGCAGCCCACGACAGGGAGTTGATGGCTACACCTTC. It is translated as CASSPRQGVDGYTF.

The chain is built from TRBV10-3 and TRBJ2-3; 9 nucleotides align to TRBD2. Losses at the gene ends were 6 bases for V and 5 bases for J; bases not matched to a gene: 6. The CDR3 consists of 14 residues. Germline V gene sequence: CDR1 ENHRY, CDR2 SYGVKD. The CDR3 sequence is CAISLSGREDTQYF. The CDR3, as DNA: TGTGCCATCAGCCTTAGCGGGAGAGAAGATACGCAGTATTTT.

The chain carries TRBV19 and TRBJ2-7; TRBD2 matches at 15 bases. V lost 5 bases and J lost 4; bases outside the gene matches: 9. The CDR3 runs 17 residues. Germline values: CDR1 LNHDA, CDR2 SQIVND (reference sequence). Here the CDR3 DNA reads TGTGCCAGTAGTTTACAGACCGGGACTAGCGGGAGGTACGAGCAGTACTTC. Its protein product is CASSLQTGTSGRYEQYF.

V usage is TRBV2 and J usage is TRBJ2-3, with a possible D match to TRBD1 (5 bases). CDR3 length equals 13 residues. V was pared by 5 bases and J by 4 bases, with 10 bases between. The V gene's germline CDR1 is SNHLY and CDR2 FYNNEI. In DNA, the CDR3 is TGTGCCAGCAGTTCTCAGGGTTCAGATACGCAGTATTTT. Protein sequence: CASSSQGSDTQYF. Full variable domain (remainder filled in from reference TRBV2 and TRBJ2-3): EPEVTQTPSHQVTQMGQEVILRCVPISNHLYFYWYRQILGQKVEFLVSFYNNEISEKSEIFDDQFSVERPDGSNFTLKIRSTKLEDSAMYFCASSSQGSDTQYFGPGTRLTVL.

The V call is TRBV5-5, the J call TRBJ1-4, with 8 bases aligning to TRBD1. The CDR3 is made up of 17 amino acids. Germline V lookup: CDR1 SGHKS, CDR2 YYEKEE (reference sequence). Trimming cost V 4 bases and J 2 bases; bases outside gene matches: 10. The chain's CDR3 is CASSVNRGGRTNEKLFF. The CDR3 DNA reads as TGTGCCAGCAGCGTTAACAGGGGGGGCAGGACTAATGAAAAACTGTTTTTT.

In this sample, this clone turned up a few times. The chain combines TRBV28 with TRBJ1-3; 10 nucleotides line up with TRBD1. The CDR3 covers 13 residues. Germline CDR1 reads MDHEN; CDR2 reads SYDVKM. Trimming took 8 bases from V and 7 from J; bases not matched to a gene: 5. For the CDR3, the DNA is TGTGCCAGCGGACAGGGGGTGAGCAACACCATATATTTT. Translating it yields CASGQGVSNTIYF.

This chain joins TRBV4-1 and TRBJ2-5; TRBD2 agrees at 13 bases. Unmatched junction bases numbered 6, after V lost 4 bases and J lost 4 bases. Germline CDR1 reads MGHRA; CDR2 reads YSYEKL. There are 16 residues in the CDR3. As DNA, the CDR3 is TGCGCCAGCAGCCCGGGACTAGCGGGGAGAGGAGAGACCCAGTACTTC. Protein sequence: CASSPGLAGRGETQYF.

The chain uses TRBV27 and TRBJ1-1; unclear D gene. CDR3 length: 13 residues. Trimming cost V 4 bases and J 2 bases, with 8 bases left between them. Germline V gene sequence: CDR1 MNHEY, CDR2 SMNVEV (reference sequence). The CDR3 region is CASSYPGNTEAFF. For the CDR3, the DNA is TGTGCCAGCAGTTATCCGGGAAACACTGAAGCTTTCTTT.

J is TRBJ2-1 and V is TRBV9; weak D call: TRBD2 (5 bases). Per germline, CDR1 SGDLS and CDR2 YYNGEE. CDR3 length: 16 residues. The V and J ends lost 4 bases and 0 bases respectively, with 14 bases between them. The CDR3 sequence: CASSPSTGNSYNEQFF. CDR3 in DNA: TGTGCCAGCAGCCCCTCGACGGGAAACTCCTACAATGAGCAGTTCTTC.

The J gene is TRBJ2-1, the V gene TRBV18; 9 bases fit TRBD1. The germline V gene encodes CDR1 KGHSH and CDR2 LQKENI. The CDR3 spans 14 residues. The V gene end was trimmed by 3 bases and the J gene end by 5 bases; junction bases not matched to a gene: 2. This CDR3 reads CASSPGQGHNEQFF. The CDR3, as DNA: TGTGCCAGCTCACCGGGACAGGGTCACAATGAGCAGTTCTTC.

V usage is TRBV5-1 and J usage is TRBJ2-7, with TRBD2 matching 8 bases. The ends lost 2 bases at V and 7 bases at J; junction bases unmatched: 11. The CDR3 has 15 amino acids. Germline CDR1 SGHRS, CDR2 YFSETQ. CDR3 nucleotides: TGCGCCAGCAGCTTAGCGGGGGCCGAGCTGGGGGAGCAGTACTTC. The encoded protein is CASSLAGAELGEQYF.

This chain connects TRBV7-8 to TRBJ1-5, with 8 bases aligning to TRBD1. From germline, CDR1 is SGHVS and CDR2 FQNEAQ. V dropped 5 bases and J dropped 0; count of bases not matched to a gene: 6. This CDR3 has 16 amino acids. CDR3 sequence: CASSTDRAYSNQPQHF. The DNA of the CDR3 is TGTGCCAGCAGCACGGACAGGGCCTATAGCAATCAGCCCCAGCATTTT. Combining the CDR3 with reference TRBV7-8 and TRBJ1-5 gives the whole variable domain GAGVSQSPRYKVAKRGQDVALRCDPISGHVSLFWYQQALGQGPEFLTYFQNEAQLDKSGLPSDRFFAERPEGSVSTLKIQRTQQEDSAVYLCASSTDRAYSNQPQHFGDGTRLSIL.

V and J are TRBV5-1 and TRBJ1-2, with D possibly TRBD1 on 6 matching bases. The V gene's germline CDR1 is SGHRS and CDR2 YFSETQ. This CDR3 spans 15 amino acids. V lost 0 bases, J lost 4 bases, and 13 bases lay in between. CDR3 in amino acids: CASSLGAGVGYGYTF. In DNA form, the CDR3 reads TGCGCCAGCAGCTTGGGGGCAGGGGTCGGCTATGGCTACACCTTC.

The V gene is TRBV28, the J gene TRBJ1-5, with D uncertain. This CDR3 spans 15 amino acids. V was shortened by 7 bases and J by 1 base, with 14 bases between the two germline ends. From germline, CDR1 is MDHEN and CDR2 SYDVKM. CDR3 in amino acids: CASNIGGVSNQPQHF. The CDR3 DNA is TGTGCCAGCAACATCGGCGGGGTAAGCAATCAGCCCCAGCATTTT.

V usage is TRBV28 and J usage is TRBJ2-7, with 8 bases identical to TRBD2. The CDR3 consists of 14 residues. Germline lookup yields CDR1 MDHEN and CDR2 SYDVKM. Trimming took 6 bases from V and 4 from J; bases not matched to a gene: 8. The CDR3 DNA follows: TGTGCCAGCAGCCCCGGGGGGGCGCAGTACGAGCAGTACTTC. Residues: CASSPGGAQYEQYF. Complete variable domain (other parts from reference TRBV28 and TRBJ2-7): DVKVTQSSRYLVKRTGEKVFLECVQDMDHENMFWYRQDPGLGLRLIYFSYDVKMKEKGDIPEGYSVSREKKERFSLILESASTNQTSMYLCASSPGGAQYEQYFGPGTRLTVT.

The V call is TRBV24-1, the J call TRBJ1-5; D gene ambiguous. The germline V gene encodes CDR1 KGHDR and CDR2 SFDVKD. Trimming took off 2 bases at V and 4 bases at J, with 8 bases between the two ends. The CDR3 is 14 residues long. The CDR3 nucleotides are TGTGCCACCAGTGATTCGCCGGGAAATCAGCCCCAGCATTTT. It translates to CATSDSPGNQPQHF.

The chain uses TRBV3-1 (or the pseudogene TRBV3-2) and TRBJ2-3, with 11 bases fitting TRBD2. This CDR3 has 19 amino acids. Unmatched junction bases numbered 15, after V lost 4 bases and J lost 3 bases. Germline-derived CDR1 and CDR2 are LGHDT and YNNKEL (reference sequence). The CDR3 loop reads CASSRELPIAGGPTDTQYF. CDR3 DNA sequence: TGTGCCAGCAGCCGCGAACTCCCCATAGCGGGGGGGCCTACAGATACGCAGTATTTT.

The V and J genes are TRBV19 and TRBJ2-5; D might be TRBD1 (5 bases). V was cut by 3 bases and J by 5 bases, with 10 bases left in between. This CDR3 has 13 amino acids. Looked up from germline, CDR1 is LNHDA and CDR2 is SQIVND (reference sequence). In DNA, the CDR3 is TGTGCCAGTAGTATCAGGGCCCGGGAGACCCAGTACTTC. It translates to CASSIRARETQYF.